Below, one T cell receptor beta chain is given with its context. This sample was taken from a study of early T cells in non-severe SARS-CoV-2 infection. The CDR3 spans 13 residues. CDR1 is LNHDA and CDR2 is SQIVND in the germline V gene (reference sequence). Trimming removed 3 bases at V and 3 bases at J, with 8 bases between. Molecules of cDNA were individually given unique molecular identifiers that were attached to them. TCRdb re-analysed the 5' RACE reads in MiXCR, keeping a single row per CDR3 protein. The table has 60,000 to 70,000 distinct CDR3 sequences, about 6% seen once; the top ten hold approximately 3.6%.

The gene calls are TRBV19 and TRBJ2-5, with D tentatively TRBD1 (5 bases). The specimen was whole blood, collected at baseline. The source of this sequence is an adult who was a healthcare worker with PCR-confirmed SARS-CoV-2 infection or an uninfected control (not recorded which). The CDR3: CASSIGHEETQYF. CDR3 sequence (DNA): TGTGCCAGTAGTATTGGACACGAAGAGACCCAGTACTTC.